This TCR beta chain comes out of a study of blood T cell repertoires in COVID-19. Cohorts were determined from participant-reported clinical history. In germline, CDR1 is DFQATT, CDR2 SNEGSKA (reference sequence). Germline trimming cut 3 bases from V and 5 bases from J; bases unmatched to any gene: 6. The CDR3 extends over 14 amino acids. TCRdb's table, derived via immunoSEQ multiplex PCR, lists solely in-frame clones and lacks some. The sample records hundreds of thousands of clones, around 82% being singletons. Sequenced: PBMCs or T cells enriched from blood (not recorded which). The origin of this receptor is a woman aged 50 to 60 who had been exposed to COVID-19. V gene TRBV20-1 combines with J gene TRBJ2-3; 9 bases align to TRBD1. The DNA of the CDR3 is TGCAGTGCTAGTACAGGGGGCCTCCAAGATACGCAGTATTTT. It is translated as CSASTGGLQDTQYF.